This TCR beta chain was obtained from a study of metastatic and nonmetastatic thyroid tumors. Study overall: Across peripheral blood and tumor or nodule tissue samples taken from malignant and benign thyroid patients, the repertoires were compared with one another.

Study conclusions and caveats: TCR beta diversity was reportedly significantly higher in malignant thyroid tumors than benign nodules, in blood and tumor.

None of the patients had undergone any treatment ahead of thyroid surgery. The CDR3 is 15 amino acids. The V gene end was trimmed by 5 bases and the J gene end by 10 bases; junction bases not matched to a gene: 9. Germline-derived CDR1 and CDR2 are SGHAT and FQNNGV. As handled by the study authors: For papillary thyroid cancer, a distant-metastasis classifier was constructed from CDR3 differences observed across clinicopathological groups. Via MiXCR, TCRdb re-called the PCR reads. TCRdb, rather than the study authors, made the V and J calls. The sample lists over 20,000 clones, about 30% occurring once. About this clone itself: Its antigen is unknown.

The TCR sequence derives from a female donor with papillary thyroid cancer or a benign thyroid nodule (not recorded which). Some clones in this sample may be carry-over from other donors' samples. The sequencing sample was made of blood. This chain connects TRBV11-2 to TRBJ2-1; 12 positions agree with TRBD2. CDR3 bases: TGTGCCAGCAGCCCCCGACTAGCGGGAGTTTGGGAGCAGTTCTTC. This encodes CASSPRLAGVWEQFF.